This entry lists 32 T cell receptor beta chains sequenced from one sample in a study of cytomegalovirus exposure and HLA in healthy donors. Libraries were prepared by immunoSEQ multiplex PCR; TCRdb keeps only in-frame clonotypes and omits some of them. The sample lists 350,000 or so clones; roughly 85% were seen once. Sequencing used PBMCs. The receptor set was obtained from a woman aged 18-30 years in good health and CMV-seronegative.

The chain has TRBV11-2 and TRBJ2-1, with 7 bases that match TRBD2. CDR1 SGHAT and CDR2 FQNNGV come from the germline V gene. Germline trimming cut 2 bases from V and 0 bases from J; bases unmatched to any gene: 4. The CDR3 covers 16 residues. The CDR3 loop reads CASSLWGGSSYNEQFF. The CDR3, as DNA: TGTGCCAGCAGCTTATGGGGCGGGAGCTCCTACAATGAGCAGTTCTTC.

The rearrangement uses TRBV9 and TRBJ2-3; TRBD2 is a possible D gene (6 bases). Looked up from germline, CDR1 is SGDLS and CDR2 is YYNGEE. V lost 0 bases to trimming and J lost 0 bases, with 11 bases between them. CDR3 length: 16 amino acids. The CDR3 is CASSVGLASSTDTQYF. Written as DNA, the CDR3 is TGTGCCAGCAGCGTAGGTCTAGCGTCTAGCACAGATACGCAGTATTTT.

V usage is TRBV13 and J usage is TRBJ1-2; maybe TRBD1 (5 bases). Germline-derived CDR1 and CDR2 are PRHDT and FYEKMQ (reference sequence). The V end lost 3 bases, the J end lost 2 bases, and 16 bases lay between the germline ends. This CDR3 spans 16 amino acids. The CDR3 reads CASSFHPTVYNYGYTF. CDR3 DNA: TGTGCCAGCAGCTTCCACCCGACAGTTTACAACTATGGCTACACCTTC.

The V call is TRBV19, the J call TRBJ2-7; maybe TRBD2 (5 bases). Trimming took off 6 bases at V and 6 bases at J, with 18 bases between the two ends. The length of the CDR3 is 14 residues. The germline CDR1 and CDR2 sequences are LNHDA and SQIVND (reference sequence). In nucleotides, the CDR3 is TGTGCCAGTAGCCACGAGGCGCGGGCTGGCGAGCAGTACTTC. It yields the protein CASSHEARAGEQYF.

The genes are TRBV6-5 and TRBJ1-1; 9 bases align to TRBD1. The CDR3 is 13 amino acids. The J segment lost 7 bases and the V segment lost 7 bases, leaving 7 bases of the junction unmatched. Germline V gene lookup returns CDR1 MNHEY and CDR2 SVGAGI. The CDR3 protein is CASKRTGDFEAFF. The CDR3 nucleotides read TGTGCCAGCAAGAGGACAGGGGACTTTGAAGCTTTCTTT.

This chain uses TRBV7-9 with TRBJ1-1, with TRBD1 matching over 7 bases. V was pared by 6 bases and J by 7 bases, with 14 bases of the junction left unmatched. The CDR3 is 15 residues long. Germline CDR1 is SEHNR and CDR2 is FQNEAQ (reference sequence). CDR3 nucleotides: TGTGCCAGCAGTGCGTTCCGACAGGGCTGGGATGAAGCTTTCTTT. Translated: CASSAFRQGWDEAFF.

As DNA, the CDR3 is TGTGCCAGCAGCGTAGGACTAGCGGGGGCCACAGATACGCAGTATTTT. Its protein product is CASSVGLAGATDTQYF. This rearrangement joins TRBV9 to TRBJ2-3; 12 bases align to TRBD2. The CDR3 length is 16 residues. V was clipped by 0 bases and J by 2 bases; unmatched bases: 1. The germline V gene has CDR1 SGDLS and CDR2 YYNGEE.

The V call is TRBV20-1, the J call TRBJ1-2; D is unresolved. Trimming removed 7 bases from V and 2 bases from J, with 8 bases in between. The CDR3 is 11 residues long. Germline CDR1 reads DFQATT; CDR2 reads SNEGSKA (reference sequence). CDR3 sequence reads: CSVWQNYGYTF. CDR3 nucleotides: TGCAGTGTGTGGCAGAACTATGGCTACACCTTC.

The chain is built from TRBV11-3 and TRBJ2-7; 7 positions agree with TRBD2. CDR1 is SGHNT, CDR2 YENEEA, per germline. V dropped 5 bases and J dropped 7; count of bases not matched to a gene: 20. The CDR3 totals 17 residues. The CDR3, as DNA: TGTGCCAGCAGCCCCGGGGGAGGGTATGAGGACCGCTGGGAGCAGTACTTC. This translates into CASSPGGGYEDRWEQYF.

CDR3 sequence reads: CSVAGAGTGELFF. The CDR3 DNA reads as TGCAGCGTGGCGGGGGCGGGGACCGGGGAGCTGTTTTTT. The chain joins TRBV29-1 to TRBJ2-2; possible D gene TRBD2, 7 bases. Germline CDR1 and CDR2: SQVTM and ANQGSEA. The CDR3 has 13 residues. V was clipped by 6 bases and J by 5 bases, with 13 bases between them.

This clone was counted a few times. CDR3 DNA: TGTGCCAGCAGCGGGACATGGAACACTGAAGCTTTCTTT. Encoded protein: CASSGTWNTEAFF. This chain links TRBV7-2 with TRBJ1-1; TRBD1 is a possible D gene (6 bases). From germline, CDR1 is SGHTA and CDR2 FQGNSA. V was shortened by 5 bases and J by 1 base, with 8 bases between the two germline ends. CDR3 length: 13 residues.

The chain uses TRBV6-5 and TRBJ1-2, with a possible D match to TRBD1 (6 bases). The germline V gene has CDR1 MNHEY and CDR2 SVGAGI. The CDR3 totals 14 residues. Trimming pared 6 bases from V and 4 bases from J, leaving 15 bases between. The CDR3 loop is CASSLHGGGYGYTF. The DNA of the CDR3 is TGTGCCAGCAGCTTACATGGGGGCGGCTATGGCTACACCTTC.

This rearrangement joins TRBV4-3 to TRBJ1-3, with a weak D call TRBD1 (5 bases). The CDR3 is made up of 16 amino acids. CDR1 is LGHNA and CDR2 is YSLEER in the germline V gene. The V end lost 0 bases, the J end lost 3 bases, and 12 bases lay between the germline ends. The CDR3 coding sequence is TGCGCCAGCAGCCAAGAGTGGTCGGGGGTTGGAAACACCATATATTTT. Its translation: CASSQEWSGVGNTIYF.

This clone was seen only a few times. V and J are TRBV18 and TRBJ2-7, with 11 bases matching TRBD1. V lost 6 bases to trimming and J lost 3 bases; unmatched junction nucleotides: 4. The germline CDR1 and CDR2 sequences are KGHSH and LQKENI. The CDR3 consists of 14 residues. CDR3 in amino acids: CASSRDRGVYEQYF. The CDR3 DNA sequence: TGTGCCAGCTCTAGGGACAGGGGGGTCTACGAGCAGTACTTC.

This clone was seen only a few times. V usage is TRBV5-1 and J usage is TRBJ2-2; D is possibly TRBD1 (6 bases). The CDR3 has 16 residues. V was trimmed by 4 bases and J by 3 bases, leaving 16 bases between them. Germline V lookup: CDR1 SGHRS, CDR2 YFSETQ. CDR3 loop: CASSIQGAMDTGELFF. For the CDR3, the DNA is TGCGCCAGCAGCATACAGGGCGCTATGGACACCGGGGAGCTGTTTTTT.

This clone was seen just once. The chain is built from TRBV14 and TRBJ2-2; D unclear. The germline V gene has CDR1 SGHDN and CDR2 FVKESK. This CDR3 has 14 residues. V was shortened by 4 bases and J by 1 base, with 7 bases between the two germline ends. The CDR3 nucleotides are TGTGCCAGCAGCCCACAGTTGAACACCGGGGAGCTGTTTTTT. Translating it yields CASSPQLNTGELFF.

The gene calls are TRBV6-5 and TRBJ1-4; 7 bases map to TRBD1. Germline V gene lookup returns CDR1 MNHEY and CDR2 SVGAGI. CDR3 length: 15 residues. Trimming removed 7 bases from V and 3 bases from J; junction bases left unmatched: 8. CDR3 residues: CASTYTGTANEKLFF. The CDR3 bases are TGTGCCAGCACCTATACCGGGACAGCTAATGAAAAACTGTTTTTT.

V is TRBV29-1 and J is TRBJ1-1; 7 bases match TRBD1. This CDR3 spans 14 amino acids. V lost 6 bases to trimming and J lost 1 base; unmatched junction nucleotides: 8. In germline, CDR1 is SQVTM, CDR2 ANQGSEA. CDR3 residues: CSVARQGTNTEAFF. The CDR3 DNA reads TGCAGCGTGGCTAGACAGGGAACGAACACTGAAGCTTTCTTT.

The genes are TRBV19 and TRBJ1-5; possible D gene TRBD1, 5 bases. The germline CDR1 and CDR2 sequences are LNHDA and SQIVND (reference sequence). The V and J ends lost 2 bases and 5 bases respectively, with 13 bases between them. CDR3 length equals 15 residues. CDR3 sequence reads: CASSIMGGPYQPQHF. The CDR3 bases are TGTGCCAGTAGTATAATGGGGGGACCCTATCAGCCCCAGCATTTT.

This sequence joins TRBV28 and TRBJ2-7, with 10 bases fitting TRBD2. J lost 5 bases, V lost 6 bases, and 7 bases had no gene match. This CDR3 is built from 14 residues. The germline gives CDR1 MDHEN, CDR2 SYDVKM. CDR3 sequence: CASSSGLAANEQYF. The CDR3, as DNA: TGTGCCAGCAGCTCCGGACTAGCGGCGAACGAGCAGTACTTC.

This clone was seen a single time. The gene calls are TRBV9 and TRBJ2-2; TRBD1 might be the D (6 bases). The V end was cut by 4 bases, the J end by 3 bases, with 19 bases between. The CDR3 is 17 residues long. Germline CDR1 and CDR2: SGDLS and YYNGEE. Here the CDR3 reads CASSPRVQGLDTGELFF. The CDR3 DNA reads TGTGCCAGCAGCCCACGGGTCCAGGGGCTGGACACCGGGGAGCTGTTTTTT.

The chain is built from TRBV19 and TRBJ1-5; D is unclear. Trimming removed 4 bases at V and 0 bases at J, with 13 bases between. From germline, CDR1 is LNHDA and CDR2 SQIVND (reference sequence). The CDR3 spans 16 residues. The CDR3 spells CASSTRTYSSNQPQHF. As DNA, the CDR3 is TGTGCCAGTAGTACAAGAACCTACAGTAGCAATCAGCCCCAGCATTTT.

The V gene is TRBV9, the J gene TRBJ2-1; TRBD2 matches at 12 bases. Trimming removed 3 bases from V and 7 bases from J; junction bases left unmatched: 5. Looked up from germline, CDR1 is SGDLS and CDR2 is YYNGEE. The length of the CDR3 is 15 residues. The CDR3 DNA reads TGTGCCAGCAGCGGGACTAGCGGGATAAGGAATGAGCAGTTCTTC. Translating gives CASSGTSGIRNEQFF.

The rearrangement uses TRBV7-9 and TRBJ1-1; 7 bases are shared with TRBD1. The CDR3 sequence is 14 residues long. The V gene end was trimmed by 8 bases and the J gene end by 10 bases; junction bases not matched to a gene: 16. Per germline, CDR1 SEHNR and CDR2 FQNEAQ (reference sequence). The CDR3: CASSNFQGGGGAFF. The CDR3 region has the DNA TGTGCCAGCTCCAACTTCCAGGGGGGTGGTGGAGCTTTCTTT. Full variable domain (rest looked up from reference TRBV7-9 and TRBJ1-1): DTGVSQNPRHKITKRGQNVTFRCDPISEHNRLYWYRQTLGQGPEFLTYFQNEAQLEKSRLLSDRFSAERPKGSFSTLEIQRTEQGDSAMYLCASSNFQGGGGAFFGQGTRLTVV.

This clone came up once. The chain links TRBV19 to TRBJ2-7, with 9 bases that match TRBD1. V trimming: 3 bases; J trimming: 1 base; junction bases outside the gene matches: 1. Germline V gene sequence: CDR1 LNHDA, CDR2 SQIVND (reference sequence). This CDR3 contains 14 residues. CDR3 loop: CASSIDRGSYEQYF. CDR3 DNA: TGTGCCAGTAGTATTGACAGGGGGTCCTACGAGCAGTACTTC.

This chain connects TRBV4-2 to TRBJ1-2; unclear D gene. The germline V gene encodes CDR1 LGHNA and CDR2 YNFKEQ. Trimming cost V 0 bases and J 0 bases, with 14 bases left between them. The CDR3 is 17 amino acids. The CDR3 coding sequence is TGTGCCAGCAGCCAAGATTTGGCGGGAGACTCTAACTATGGCTACACCTTC. Translation gives CASSQDLAGDSNYGYTF.

The CDR3 loop reads CASSLSSWGSGRSDTQYF. The CDR3 DNA is TGTGCCAGCAGTTTATCATCTTGGGGTAGCGGGAGGTCAGATACGCAGTATTTT. The rearrangement links TRBV27 to TRBJ2-3; TRBD2 matches at 10 bases. The V segment lost 0 bases and the J segment 4 bases; nucleotides outside the gene matches: 10. Germline CDR1 is MNHEY and CDR2 is SMNVEV (reference sequence). The CDR3 is 18 amino acids.

The CDR3 nucleotides are TGTGCCAGCAGTTACTCGAGTAGGGACTGGGACGAGCAGTACTTC. Translating gives CASSYSSRDWDEQYF. The chain links TRBV6-5 to TRBJ2-7; D may be TRBD2 (6 bases). V gave up 0 bases and J gave up 5 bases, with 14 bases separating them. The germline V gene encodes CDR1 MNHEY and CDR2 SVGAGI. The CDR3 loop spans 15 amino acids.

This rearrangement joins TRBV6-5 to TRBJ1-4, with TRBD1 matching 8 bases. The CDR3 totals 15 residues. Trimming at V came to 2 bases and at J to 8 bases, leaving 7 bases not matched to a gene. CDR1 and CDR2 from the germline V gene are MNHEY and SVGAGI. The CDR3 reads CASSYLGTGLEKLFF. The CDR3 bases are TGTGCCAGCAGTTACCTCGGGACAGGACTAGAAAAACTGTTTTTT.

The chain recombines TRBV5-1 with TRBJ1-1; 8 bases map to TRBD1. CDR3 length: 15 amino acids. CDR1 and CDR2 from the germline V gene are SGHRS and YFSETQ. CDR3 sequence: CATGVASTPNTEAFF. In DNA, the CDR3 is TGCGCGACAGGGGTCGCCTCTACCCCGAACACTGAAGCTTTCTTT.

V usage is TRBV2 and J usage is TRBJ1-5; 9 positions match TRBD1. J was trimmed by 4 bases and V by 3 bases; bases with no gene match: 4. The CDR3 has 15 residues. Germline lookup yields CDR1 SNHLY and CDR2 FYNNEI. CDR3 in amino acids: CASSEDRGMNQPQHF. In nucleotides, the CDR3 is TGTGCCAGCAGTGAGGACAGGGGAATGAATCAGCCCCAGCATTTT. Filled out from reference TRBV2 and TRBJ1-5, the complete variable domain reads EPEVTQTPSHQVTQMGQEVILRCVPISNHLYFYWYRQILGQKVEFLVSFYNNEISEKSEIFDDQFSVERPDGSNFTLKIRSTKLEDSAMYFCASSEDRGMNQPQHFGDGTRLSIL.

The chain joins TRBV28 to TRBJ2-1, with 7 bases lining up with TRBD1. CDR1 is MDHEN and CDR2 is SYDVKM in the germline V gene. The CDR3 totals 16 residues. J lost 4 bases, V lost 2 bases, and 8 bases had no gene match. CDR3 bases: TGTGCCAGCAGTTTACCTCTAGGACAGGCGTACAATGAGCAGTTCTTC. It translates to CASSLPLGQAYNEQFF.